This T cell receptor (beta chain) was sequenced for a study of blood T cell repertoires in COVID-19. Study-level background: In each case, the material was cDNA or gDNA derived from T cells, B-cell-depleted T cells, or PBMCs.

As handled by the study authors: Reference gene primer amplification gave estimated nucleated cell counts. Profiling relied on immunoSEQ multiplex PCR, and the TCRdb table lists in-frame clones only, not all of them. Clone size and the V and J calls come from that table; the DNA yielded D and trimming. This sample has around 160,000 clones, with about 85% found just once. CDR3 length: 13 amino acids. Germline CDR1 and CDR2: SGHRS and YFSETQ. The ends were cut back, 7 bases at V and 0 bases at J, with 10 bases in the middle. Participants, about 18 to 89 years old, spanned 24 US areas. The sample comprised PBMCs or T cells enriched from blood (not recorded which). The chain links TRBV5-1 to TRBJ1-1; unclear D gene. This clonotype was sampled from a woman between 40 and 50 years old who had been exposed to COVID-19. The CDR3: CASREQLNTEAFF. The CDR3 DNA follows: TGCGCCAGCCGGGAACAGCTGAACACTGAAGCTTTCTTT.